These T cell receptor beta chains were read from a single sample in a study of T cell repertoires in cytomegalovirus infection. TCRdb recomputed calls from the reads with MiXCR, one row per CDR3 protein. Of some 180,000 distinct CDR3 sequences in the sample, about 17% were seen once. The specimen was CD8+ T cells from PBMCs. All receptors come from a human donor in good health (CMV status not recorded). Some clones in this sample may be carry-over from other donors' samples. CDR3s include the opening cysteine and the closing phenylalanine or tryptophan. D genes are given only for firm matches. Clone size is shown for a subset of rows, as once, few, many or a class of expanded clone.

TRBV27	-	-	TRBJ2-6	CASSFGGRSGANVLTF	TGTGCCAGCAGTTTCGGGGGGCGTTCTGGGGCCAACGTCCTGACTTTC
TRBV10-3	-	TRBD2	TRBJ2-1	CATIGTSGVSYNEQFF	TGTGCCACCATTGGGACTAGCGGAGTATCGTACAATGAGCAGTTCTTC
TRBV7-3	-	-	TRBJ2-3	CASSLFFADTQYF	TGTGCCAGCAGCTTATTTTTCGCAGATACGCAGTATTTT
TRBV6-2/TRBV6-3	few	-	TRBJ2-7	CASSYGQSTLSYEQYF	TGTGCCAGCAGTTACGGGCAGTCAACCTTGTCCTACGAGCAGTACTTC
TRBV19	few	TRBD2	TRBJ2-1	CASSIPLLAGARNEQFF	TGTGCCAGTAGTATTCCCCTCCTAGCGGGGGCCCGCAATGAGCAGTTCTTC
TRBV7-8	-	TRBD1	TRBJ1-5	CASSSSGGSDQPQHF	TGTGCCAGCAGCTCGTCAGGGGGCTCTGATCAGCCCCAGCATTTT
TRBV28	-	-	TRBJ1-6	CASSLTGGGNSPLHF	TGTGCCAGCAGTTTAACCGGGGGCGGTAATTCACCCCTCCACTTT
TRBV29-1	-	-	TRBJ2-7	CSVEGGTYEQYF	TGCAGCGTTGAAGGGGGTACCTACGAGCAGTACTTC
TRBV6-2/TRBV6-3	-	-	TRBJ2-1	CASSYSLSAGYNEQFF	TGTGCCAGCAGTTACTCGTTGTCCGCAGGGTACAATGAGCAGTTCTTC
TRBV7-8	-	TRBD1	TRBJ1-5	CASSPDRARQPQHF	TGTGCCAGCAGCCCGGACAGGGCGAGGCAGCCCCAGCATTTT
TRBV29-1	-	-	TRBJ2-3	CSVEAPRETPPDTQYF	TGCAGCGTTGAAGCCCCGAGGGAGACCCCCCCAGATACGCAGTATTTT
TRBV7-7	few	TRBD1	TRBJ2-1	CASSPRDRVPYNEQFF	TGTGCCAGCAGCCCCCGGGACAGGGTCCCCTACAATGAGCAGTTCTTC
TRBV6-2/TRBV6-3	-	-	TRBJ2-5	CASSPYRGGETQYF	TGTGCCAGCAGCCCCTACAGGGGAGGGGAGACCCAGTACTTC
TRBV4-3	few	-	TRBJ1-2	CASSLHREFLLDGYTF	TGCGCCAGCAGCTTACATCGGGAGTTTCTTCTGGATGGCTACACCTTC
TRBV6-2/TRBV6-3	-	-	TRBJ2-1	CASNAVIIGEQFF	TGTGCCAGCAACGCAGTAATTATCGGTGAGCAGTTCTTC
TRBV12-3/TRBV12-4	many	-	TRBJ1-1	CASSFGQNTEAFF	TGTGCCAGCAGCTTTGGACAGAACACTGAAGCTTTCTTT
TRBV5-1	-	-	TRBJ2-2	CASSSWGDVAAGELFF	TGCGCCAGCAGCTCCTGGGGGGACGTAGCCGCCGGGGAGCTGTTTTTT
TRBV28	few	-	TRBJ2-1	CASSPTGSSYNEQFF	TGTGCCAGCAGTCCGACCGGGAGCTCCTACAATGAGCAGTTCTTC
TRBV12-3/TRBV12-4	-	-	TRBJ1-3	CASGQSSGNTIYF	TGTGCCAGCGGACAGAGCTCTGGAAACACCATATATTTT
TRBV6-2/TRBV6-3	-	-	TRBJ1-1	CARSYKQVKGSTEAFF	TGTGCCAGGAGTTATAAGCAAGTGAAGGGAAGCACTGAAGCTTTCTTT
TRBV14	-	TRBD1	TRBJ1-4	CASSHWTGSATNEKLFF	TGTGCCAGCAGCCATTGGACAGGATCGGCAACTAATGAAAAACTGTTTTTT
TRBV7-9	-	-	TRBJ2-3	CASSSLLGSRGKLDTQYF	TGTGCCAGCAGCTCCCTACTGGGTTCGCGGGGCAAATTGGATACGCAGTATTTT
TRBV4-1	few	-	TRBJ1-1	CASSQQGRSDTEAFF	TGCGCCAGCAGCCAACAGGGACGGTCGGACACTGAAGCTTTCTTT
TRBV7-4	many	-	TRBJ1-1	CASSPRWRVWCTEAFF	TGTGCCAGCAGCCCGAGGTGGAGGGTTTGGTGCACTGAAGCTTTCTTT
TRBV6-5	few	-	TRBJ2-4	CASSYRSGTTGQNIQYF	TGTGCCAGCAGTTACCGATCCGGGACCACGGGCCAAAACATTCAGTACTTC
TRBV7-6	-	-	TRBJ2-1	CASSPSGTEQFF	TGTGCCAGCAGCCCGTCCGGGACAGAGCAGTTCTTC
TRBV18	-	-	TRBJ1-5	CASSTSAGLLHQPQHF	TGTGCCAGCTCGACCTCCGCGGGGCTCCTCCATCAGCCCCAGCATTTT
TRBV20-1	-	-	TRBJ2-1	CSARVMALYNEQFF	TGCAGTGCTAGAGTTATGGCACTCTACAATGAGCAGTTCTTC
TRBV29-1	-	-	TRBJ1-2	CSVEARLGYTF	TGCAGCGTTGAGGCCCGTCTGGGCTACACCTTC
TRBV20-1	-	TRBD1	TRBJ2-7	CSATTGAAEQYF	TGCAGTGCGACGACAGGGGCGGCCGAGCAGTACTTC
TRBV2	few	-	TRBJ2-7	CASNPGSPYEQYF	TGTGCCAGCAATCCCGGGTCCCCCTACGAGCAGTACTTC
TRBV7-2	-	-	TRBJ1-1	CASSGRDGRFEAFF	TGTGCCAGCAGCGGCCGGGACGGACGATTTGAAGCTTTCTTT
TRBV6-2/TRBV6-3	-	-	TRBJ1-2	CASGAVEVNTYGYTF	TGTGCCAGCGGGGCGGTGGAGGTGAACACCTATGGCTACACCTTC
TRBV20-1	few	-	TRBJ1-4	CSARDLGGENEKLFF	TGCAGTGCTAGAGATCTGGGGGGCGAAAATGAAAAACTGTTTTTT
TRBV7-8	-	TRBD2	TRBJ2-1	CASSLTGLAGNNEQFF	TGTGCCAGCAGCTTAACGGGACTAGCGGGGAACAATGAGCAGTTCTTC
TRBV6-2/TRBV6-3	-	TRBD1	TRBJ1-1	CASSETGAQREAFF	TGTGCCAGCAGCGAAACAGGGGCCCAAAGGGAAGCTTTCTTT
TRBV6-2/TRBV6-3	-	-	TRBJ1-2	CASSYFRRESNGYTF	TGTGCCAGCAGTTACTTCCGCAGGGAGAGTAATGGCTACACCTTC
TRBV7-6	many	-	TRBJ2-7	CASSLRFSNSYEQYF	TGTGCCAGCAGCTTAAGGTTCTCCAACTCCTACGAGCAGTACTTC